This paragraph reports one T cell receptor (beta chain). The data derive from a study of breast tumors, draining lymph nodes, adjacent tissues. TCRdb itself ran the multiplex PCR reads through MiXCR, one entry per CDR3 protein. The sample lists fewer than 200,000 distinct CDR3 sequences, around a third occurring once. Germline CDR1 is GTSNPN and CDR2 is SVGIG (reference sequence). This CDR3 spans 18 amino acids. Breast cancer patients provided tissue from their axillary draining lymph nodes. Sequencing input: axillary lymph node tissue. The chain recombines TRBV30 with TRBJ2-3, with D maybe TRBD1 (6 bases). The J call could be wrong; TRBJ1-5 is a better fit for the DNA end. The source is a female donor with breast cancer. Some clones in this sample may be carry-over from other donors' samples. The CDR3 loop reads CAWSGTELQTTSTDTQHF. In nucleotides, the CDR3 is TGTGCCTGGAGTGGGACAGAACTACAGACTACGAGCACAGATACGCAGCATTTT.